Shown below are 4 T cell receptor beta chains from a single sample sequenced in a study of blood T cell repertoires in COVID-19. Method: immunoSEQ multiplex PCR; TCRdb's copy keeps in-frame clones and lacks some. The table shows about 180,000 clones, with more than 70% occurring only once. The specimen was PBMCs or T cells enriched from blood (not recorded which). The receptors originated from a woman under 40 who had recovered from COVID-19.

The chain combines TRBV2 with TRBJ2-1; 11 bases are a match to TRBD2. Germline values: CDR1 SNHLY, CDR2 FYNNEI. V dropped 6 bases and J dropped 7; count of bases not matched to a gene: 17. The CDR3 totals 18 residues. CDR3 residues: CASRVPLAGGPRGNEQFF. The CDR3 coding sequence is TGTGCCAGCAGAGTTCCCTTAGCGGGAGGGCCAAGAGGGAATGAGCAGTTCTTC.

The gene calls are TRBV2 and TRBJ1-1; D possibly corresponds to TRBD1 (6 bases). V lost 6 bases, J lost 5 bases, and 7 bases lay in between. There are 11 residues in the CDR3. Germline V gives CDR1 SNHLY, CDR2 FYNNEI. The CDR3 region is CASSRGTEAFF. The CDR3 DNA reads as TGTGCCAGCAGCAGGGGTACTGAAGCTTTCTTT.

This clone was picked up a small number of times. DNA of the CDR3: TGTGCCAGCCAAGCGGACAATGAGCAGTTCTTC. Translating gives CASQADNEQFF. The V gene is TRBV9, the J gene TRBJ2-1; possible D gene TRBD2, 5 bases. The CDR3 runs to 11 residues. V lost 7 bases and J lost 5, with 7 bases in between. CDR1 and CDR2 from the germline V gene are SGDLS and YYNGEE.

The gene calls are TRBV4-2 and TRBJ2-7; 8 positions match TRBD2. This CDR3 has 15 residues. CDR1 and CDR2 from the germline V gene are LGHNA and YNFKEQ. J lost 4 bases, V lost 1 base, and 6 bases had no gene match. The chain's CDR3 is CASSQAGTRGYEQYF. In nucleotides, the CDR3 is TGTGCCAGCAGCCAAGCCGGGACTAGAGGTTACGAGCAGTACTTC.